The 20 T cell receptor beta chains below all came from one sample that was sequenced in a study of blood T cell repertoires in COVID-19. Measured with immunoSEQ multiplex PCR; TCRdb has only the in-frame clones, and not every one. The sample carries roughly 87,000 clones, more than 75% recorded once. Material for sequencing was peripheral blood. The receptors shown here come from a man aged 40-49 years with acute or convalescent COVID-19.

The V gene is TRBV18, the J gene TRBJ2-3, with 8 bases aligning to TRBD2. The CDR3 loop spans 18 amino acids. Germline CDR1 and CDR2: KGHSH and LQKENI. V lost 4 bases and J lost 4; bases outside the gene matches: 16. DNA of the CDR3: TGTGCCAGCTCACTAACATCCCCGGGGGGGCCAACGCCAGATACGCAGTATTTT. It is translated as CASSLTSPGGPTPDTQYF.

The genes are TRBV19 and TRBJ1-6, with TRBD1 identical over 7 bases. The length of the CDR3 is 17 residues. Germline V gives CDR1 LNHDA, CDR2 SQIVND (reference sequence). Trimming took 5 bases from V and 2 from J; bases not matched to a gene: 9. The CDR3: CASSERQGGTYNSPLHF. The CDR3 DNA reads TGTGCCAGTAGTGAACGACAGGGAGGAACCTATAATTCACCCCTCCACTTT.

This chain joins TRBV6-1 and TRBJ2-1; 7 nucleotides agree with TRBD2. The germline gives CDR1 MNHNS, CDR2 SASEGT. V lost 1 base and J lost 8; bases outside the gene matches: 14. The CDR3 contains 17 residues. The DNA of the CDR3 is TGTGCCAGCAGTGAAGTGATCGCGGGAGACCCCCTGGATGAGCAGTTCTTC. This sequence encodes CASSEVIAGDPLDEQFF.

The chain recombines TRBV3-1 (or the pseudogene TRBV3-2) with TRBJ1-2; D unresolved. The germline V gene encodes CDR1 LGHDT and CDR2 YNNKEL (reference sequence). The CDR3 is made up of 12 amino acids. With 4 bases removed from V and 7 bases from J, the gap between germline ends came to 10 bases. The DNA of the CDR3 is TGTGCCAGCAGCCCCCCCGGTAGTGGCTACACCTTC. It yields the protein CASSPPGSGYTF.

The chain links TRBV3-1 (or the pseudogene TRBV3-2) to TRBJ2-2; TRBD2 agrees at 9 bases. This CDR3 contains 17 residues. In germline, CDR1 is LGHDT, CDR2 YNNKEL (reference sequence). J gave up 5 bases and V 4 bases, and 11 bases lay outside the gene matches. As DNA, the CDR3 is TGTGCCAGCAGCCCTCCGGGACTAGCTGGGTGGACCGGGGAGCTGTTTTTT. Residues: CASSPPGLAGWTGELFF.

The CDR3: CATATGLSTDTQYF. The CDR3 DNA reads as TGTGCCACCGCGACAGGGCTTAGCACAGATACGCAGTATTTT. The chain uses TRBV19 and TRBJ2-3; TRBD1 matches at 7 bases. Germline loops: CDR1 LNHDA, CDR2 SQIVND (reference sequence). Trimming removed 10 bases from V and 0 bases from J; junction bases left unmatched: 7. This CDR3 comprises 14 residues.

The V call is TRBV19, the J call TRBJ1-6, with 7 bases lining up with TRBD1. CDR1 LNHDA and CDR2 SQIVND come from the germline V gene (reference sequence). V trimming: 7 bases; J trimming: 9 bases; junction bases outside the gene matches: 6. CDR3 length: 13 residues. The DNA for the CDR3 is TGTGCCAGTAATGCAGGGGGAGCTTCACCCCTCCACTTT. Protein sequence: CASNAGGASPLHF.

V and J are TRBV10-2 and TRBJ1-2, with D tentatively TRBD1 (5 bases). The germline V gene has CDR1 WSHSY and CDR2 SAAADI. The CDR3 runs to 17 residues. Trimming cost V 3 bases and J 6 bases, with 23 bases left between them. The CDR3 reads CASSDWGAGGGSNGYTF. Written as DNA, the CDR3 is TGCGCCAGCAGTGATTGGGGAGCTGGCGGGGGATCAAATGGCTACACCTTC.

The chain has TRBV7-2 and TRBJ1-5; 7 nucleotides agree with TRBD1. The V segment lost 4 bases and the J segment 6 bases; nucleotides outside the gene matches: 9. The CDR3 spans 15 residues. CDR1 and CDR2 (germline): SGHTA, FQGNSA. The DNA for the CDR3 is TGTGCCAGCAGCTCGACAGGGTTTACGGGTCAGCCCCAGCATTTT. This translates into CASSSTGFTGQPQHF. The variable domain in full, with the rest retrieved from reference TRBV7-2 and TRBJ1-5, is GAGVSQSPSNKVTEKGKDVELRCDPISGHTALYWYRQSLGQGLEFLIYFQGNSAPDKSGLPSDRFSAERTGGSVSTLTIQRTQQEDSAVYLCASSSTGFTGQPQHFGDGTRLSIL.

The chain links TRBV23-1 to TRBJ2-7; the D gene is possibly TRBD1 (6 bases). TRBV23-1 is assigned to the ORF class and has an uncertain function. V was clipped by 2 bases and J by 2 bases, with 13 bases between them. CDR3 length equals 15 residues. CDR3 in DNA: TGCGCCAGCAGTCAACCAAACAGGGCGGCCTACGAGCAGTACTTC. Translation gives CASSQPNRAAYEQYF.

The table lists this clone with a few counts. CDR3: CASSPQGGYGYTF. CDR3 DNA sequence: TGTGCCAGCAGCCCACAGGGAGGGTATGGCTACACCTTC. V and J are TRBV4-2 and TRBJ1-2, with D possibly matching TRBD1 (6 bases). Germline V CDR1 and CDR2: LGHNA, YNFKEQ. V was shortened by 4 bases and J by 5 bases, with 11 bases between the two germline ends. This CDR3 contains 13 residues.

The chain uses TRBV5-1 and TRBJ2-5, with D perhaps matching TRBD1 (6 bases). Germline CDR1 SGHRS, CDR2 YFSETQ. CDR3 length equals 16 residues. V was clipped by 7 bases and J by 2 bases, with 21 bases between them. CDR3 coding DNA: TGCGCCAGCGGCCGATCCGGGACATCCACTCAAGAGACCCAGTACTTC. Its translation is CASGRSGTSTQETQYF.

CDR3 sequence: CASSAPGSYNEQFF. CDR3 bases: TGTGCCAGCAGCGCCCCGGGCTCCTACAATGAGCAGTTCTTC. The chain joins TRBV6-5 to TRBJ2-1; unclear D gene. V dropped 6 bases and J dropped 0 bases, with 9 bases sitting between them. The CDR3 has 14 residues. The V gene's germline CDR1 is MNHEY and CDR2 SVGAGI.

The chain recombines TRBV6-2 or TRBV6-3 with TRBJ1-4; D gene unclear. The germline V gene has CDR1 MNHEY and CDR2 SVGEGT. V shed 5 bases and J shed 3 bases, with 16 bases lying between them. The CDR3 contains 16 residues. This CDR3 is CASSLPTTPANEKLFF. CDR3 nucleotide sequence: TGTGCCAGCAGTCTTCCGACGACACCGGCTAATGAAAAACTGTTTTTT.

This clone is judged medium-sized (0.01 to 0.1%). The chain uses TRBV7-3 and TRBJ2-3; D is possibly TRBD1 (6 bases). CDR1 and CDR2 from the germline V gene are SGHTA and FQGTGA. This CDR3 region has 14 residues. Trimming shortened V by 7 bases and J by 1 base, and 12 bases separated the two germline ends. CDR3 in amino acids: CASTRGLGTDTQYF. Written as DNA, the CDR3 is TGTGCCAGCACCAGGGGTCTGGGCACAGATACGCAGTATTTT.

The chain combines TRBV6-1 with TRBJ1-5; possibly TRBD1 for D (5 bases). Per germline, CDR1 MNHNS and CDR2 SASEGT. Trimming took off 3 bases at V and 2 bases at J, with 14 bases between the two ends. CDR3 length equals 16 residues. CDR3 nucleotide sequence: TGTGCCAGCAGTGATCTCGGGGGGAAGGGCAATCAGCCCCAGCATTTT. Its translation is CASSDLGGKGNQPQHF.

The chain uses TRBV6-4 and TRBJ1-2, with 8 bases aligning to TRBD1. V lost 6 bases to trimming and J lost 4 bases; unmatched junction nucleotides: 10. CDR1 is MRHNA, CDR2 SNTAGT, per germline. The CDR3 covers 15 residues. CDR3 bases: TGTGCCAGCAGGCCATGGGACAGGCATACCTATGGCTACACCTTC. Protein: CASRPWDRHTYGYTF.

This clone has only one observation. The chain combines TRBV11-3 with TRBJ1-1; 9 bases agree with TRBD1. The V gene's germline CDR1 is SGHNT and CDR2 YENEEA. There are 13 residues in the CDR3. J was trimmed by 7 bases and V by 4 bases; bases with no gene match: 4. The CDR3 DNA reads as TGTGCCAGCAGCTCCTCGGACAGGGGTGAAGCTTTCTTT. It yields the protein CASSSSDRGEAFF.

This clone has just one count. As DNA, the CDR3 is TGTGCCAGCAGCCAAGATCTTGACAGGGGTCGCTACAATGAGCAGTTCTTC. Its protein product is CASSQDLDRGRYNEQFF. The chain combines TRBV3-1 (or the pseudogene TRBV3-2) with TRBJ2-1, with 8 bases aligning to TRBD1. Germline loops: CDR1 LGHDT, CDR2 YNNKEL (reference sequence). The V gene end was trimmed by 0 bases and the J gene end by 3 bases; junction bases not matched to a gene: 7. CDR3 length: 17 residues.

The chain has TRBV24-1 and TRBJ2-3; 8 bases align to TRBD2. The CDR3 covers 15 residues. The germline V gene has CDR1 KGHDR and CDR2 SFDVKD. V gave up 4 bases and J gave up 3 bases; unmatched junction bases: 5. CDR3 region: CATSETSGLTDTQYF. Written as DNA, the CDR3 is TGTGCCACCAGTGAAACTAGCGGTCTGACAGATACGCAGTATTTT.